This T cell receptor (beta chain) emerged from a study of OX40 agonist ivuxolimab in advanced cancers. Whole-study context: The treatment was a fully human IgG2 OX40 agonist, ivuxolimab.

A note on this clone: Its specificity is unknown.

V was pared by 1 base and J by 4 bases, with 10 bases between. The CDR3 spans 14 residues. Germline V gives CDR1 SEHNR, CDR2 FQNEAQ (reference sequence). Regarding the study as a whole: The study observed clonal expansion of CD4+ and CD8+ blood T cells by week 6 at 0.1 to 3.0 mg/kg. Averaging showed that CD8+ T cells had more expanded clones than CD4+ did. Among the lowest peripheral clonal expansion occurred in 0.1-3.0 mg/kg partial responders.

Libraries were prepared by immunoSEQ multiplex PCR; TCRdb keeps only in-frame clonotypes and omits some of them. In the table there are 90,000 to 120,000 clones, under 95% of which are singletons. V is TRBV7-9 and J is TRBJ1-1; D remains unclear. This TCR derives from an adult with an advanced solid tumor such as melanoma, head and neck, liver or kidney cancer. The sequences come from CD4+ or CD8+ T cells sorted from blood, collected in a trial of the OX40 agonist ivuxolimab. The CDR3 bases are TGTGCCAGCAGCTTAGTGGGAGGGCTCACTGAAGCTTTCTTT. Translating it yields CASSLVGGLTEAFF.